This TCR beta chain was obtained from a study of cytomegalovirus exposure and HLA in healthy donors. Study-wide context: Among the roughly 400 donors who were genotyped, about 80% fell in the genetic ancestry cluster that is associated with self-reported Caucasian donors. General observations from the study: Several V segments, TRBV6-2 and TRBV6-3 among them, could not be told apart and were dropped. Later on, an analysis tied 15,000 to 20,000 TCR beta sequences to HLA alleles at 0.05 false discovery rate. Available immune exposure information was restricted to CMV serostatus only.

A multiplex PCR was run with 60 Vbeta primers and 13 Jbeta primers. The protocol was immunoSEQ multiplex PCR, while the TCRdb copy is restricted to in-frame clones and leaves out a portion. Here the sample spans 140,000 to 150,000 clones, approximately 84% being singletons. Regarding this clone: Its antigen remains unidentified.

In germline, CDR1 is KGHSH, CDR2 LQKENI. This CDR3 contains 17 residues. Germline trimming cut 3 bases from V and 1 base from J; bases unmatched to any gene: 6. The chain employs TRBV18 and TRBJ2-1; the match to TRBD1 covers 10 bases. This sequence was found in a woman aged 60-75 years in good health and CMV-seropositive. The specimen sequenced was PBMCs. The CDR3 DNA reads TGTGCCAGCTCACCTTGGGACAGGGGAGAATCCTACAATGAGCAGTTCTTC. This sequence encodes CASSPWDRGESYNEQFF.